This T cell receptor (beta chain) was captured by sequencing in a study of T-cell memory formation after mild COVID-19. Regarding the study as a whole: Some SARS-CoV-2-responding clones were already detected in memory before infection.

TCRdb passed the 5' RACE reads through MiXCR, listing each CDR3 protein once. The sample holds about 340,000 distinct CDR3 sequences, approximately 15% seen once. Germline CDR1 reads SGDLS; CDR2 reads YYNGEE. This CDR3 spans 16 amino acids. V was trimmed by 4 bases and J by 1 base, leaving 14 bases between them. This clonotype was picked up a small number of times. Its specificity is unknown. V and J are TRBV9 and TRBJ2-2, with D perhaps given as TRBD1 or TRBD2 (6 bases each). This receptor was identified in a man aged 18 to 35 who had mild COVID-19 (a few samples of this study predate the infection). Cell type and time point are not known. The sequencing sample was made of PBMCs or a T cell subset sorted from them (not recorded which). CDR3 sequence (DNA): TGTGCCAGCAGCTTTAGACTAGGGGGGAACACCGGGGAGCTGTTTTTT. As protein: CASSFRLGGNTGELFF. The full variable domain, completed using reference TRBV9 and TRBJ2-2, is DSGVTQTPKHLITATGQRVTLRCSPRSGDLSVYWYQQSLDQGLQFLIQYYNGEERAKGNILERFSAQQFPDLHSELNLSSLELGDSALYFCASSFRLGGNTGELFFGEGSRLTVL.